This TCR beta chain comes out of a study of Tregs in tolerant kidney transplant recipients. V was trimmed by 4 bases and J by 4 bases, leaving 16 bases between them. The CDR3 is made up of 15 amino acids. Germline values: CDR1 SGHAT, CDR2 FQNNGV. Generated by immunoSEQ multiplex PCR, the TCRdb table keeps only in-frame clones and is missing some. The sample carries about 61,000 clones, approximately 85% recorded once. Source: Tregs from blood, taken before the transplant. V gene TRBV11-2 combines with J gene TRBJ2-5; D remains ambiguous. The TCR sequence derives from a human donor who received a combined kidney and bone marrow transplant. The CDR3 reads CASSSPLRPGETQYF. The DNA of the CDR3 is TGTGCCAGCAGCTCCCCCCTCAGGCCGGGAGAGACCCAGTACTTC.